Listed below are T cell receptor beta chains from one sample, sequenced in a study of cytomegalovirus exposure and HLA in healthy donors. The method was immunoSEQ multiplex PCR; TCRdb's version includes in-frame clones alone and lacks a portion of them. This table has under 300,000 clones, roughly 89% appearing once. The sample comprised PBMCs. The receptors here all came from a man between 35 and 55 years old in good health and CMV-seropositive. The CDR3 runs from the conserved cysteine through the conserved F or W. Each record gives: J gene, clone size, V gene, D gene, CDR3 protein, CDR3 DNA. D genes are given only for firm matches. Clone size is given for some rows only: seen once, a few or many times, or a class if the clone is expanded.

J gene: TRBJ2-7
clone size: once
V gene: TRBV6-4
D gene: -
CDR3 protein: CASRAVEGQYF
CDR3 DNA: TGTGCCAGCAGGGCGGTTGAGGGGCAGTACTTC

J gene: TRBJ1-2
clone size: -
V gene: TRBV5-1
D gene: TRBD1
CDR3 protein: CASSPGQGNYGYTF
CDR3 DNA: TGCGCCAGCAGCCCAGGACAGGGAAACTATGGCTACACCTTC

J gene: TRBJ2-7
clone size: few
V gene: TRBV4-3
D gene: TRBD1
CDR3 protein: CASSQRTGEGYEQYF
CDR3 DNA: TGCGCCAGCAGCCAACGGACAGGGGAAGGCTACGAGCAGTACTTC

J gene: TRBJ1-2
clone size: once
V gene: TRBV6-1
D gene: -
CDR3 protein: CASSQQGGSGYTF
CDR3 DNA: TGTGCCAGCAGCCAACAGGGAGGGAGTGGCTACACCTTC

J gene: TRBJ1-1
clone size: -
V gene: TRBV7-2
D gene: TRBD1
CDR3 protein: CASSLQGATTEAFF
CDR3 DNA: TGTGCCAGCAGCCTACAGGGGGCGACTACTGAAGCTTTCTTT

J gene: TRBJ2-5
clone size: -
V gene: TRBV7-2
D gene: TRBD2
CDR3 protein: CASSLVGGILETQYF
CDR3 DNA: TGTGCCAGCAGCTTAGTGGGAGGGATTCTAGAGACCCAGTACTTC

J gene: TRBJ2-2
clone size: -
V gene: TRBV27
D gene: -
CDR3 protein: CASSYQGLTGELFF
CDR3 DNA: TGTGCCAGCAGTTATCAGGGACTCACCGGGGAGCTGTTTTTT

J gene: TRBJ2-5
clone size: -
V gene: TRBV9
D gene: TRBD2
CDR3 protein: CASSVASGGPRTQYF
CDR3 DNA: TGTGCCAGCAGCGTAGCGTCGGGGGGACCGAGAACCCAGTACTTC

J gene: TRBJ2-7
clone size: -
V gene: TRBV25-1
D gene: TRBD1
CDR3 protein: CASSATGQGWGYEQYF
CDR3 DNA: TGTGCCAGCAGCGCTACCGGACAGGGTTGGGGCTACGAGCAGTACTTC

J gene: TRBJ2-1
clone size: -
V gene: TRBV5-4
D gene: -
CDR3 protein: CASSLILIGDEQFF
CDR3 DNA: TGTGCCAGCAGCTTGATCCTGATAGGGGATGAGCAGTTCTTC

J gene: TRBJ1-1
clone size: -
V gene: TRBV5-1
D gene: -
CDR3 protein: CASSLAARANTEAFF
CDR3 DNA: TGCGCCAGCAGCTTGGCAGCCAGGGCGAACACTGAAGCTTTCTTT

J gene: TRBJ2-1
clone size: -
V gene: TRBV19
D gene: -
CDR3 protein: CASSIGPRGSSYEQFF
CDR3 DNA: TGTGCCAGTAGTATAGGCCCCAGGGGTTCATCTTATGAGCAGTTCTTC

J gene: TRBJ1-2
clone size: -
V gene: TRBV27
D gene: TRBD1
CDR3 protein: CASSSQGAFWNGYTF
CDR3 DNA: TGTGCCAGCAGCTCACAGGGGGCGTTTTGGAATGGCTACACCTTC

J gene: TRBJ1-2
clone size: -
V gene: TRBV7-2
D gene: -
CDR3 protein: CASSFLSGVYDYGYTF
CDR3 DNA: TGTGCCAGCAGCTTTTTATCAGGGGTATACGACTATGGCTACACCTTC

J gene: TRBJ2-7
clone size: few
V gene: TRBV6-1
D gene: -
CDR3 protein: CASSGIPGSLSYEQYF
CDR3 DNA: TGTGCCAGCAGTGGGATACCAGGATCCCTTTCCTACGAGCAGTACTTC

J gene: TRBJ1-2
clone size: few
V gene: TRBV5-1
D gene: -
CDR3 protein: CASSSTGFDGYTF
CDR3 DNA: TGCGCCAGCAGCTCTACAGGGTTTGATGGCTACACCTTC

J gene: TRBJ2-1
clone size: -
V gene: TRBV5-6
D gene: -
CDR3 protein: CASSLAPGIYNEQFF
CDR3 DNA: TGTGCCAGCAGCTTGGCGCCAGGGATTTACAATGAGCAGTTCTTC

J gene: TRBJ2-7
clone size: -
V gene: TRBV7-9
D gene: -
CDR3 protein: CASSGGRSSYEQYF
CDR3 DNA: TGTGCCAGCAGCGGCGGGCGGAGCTCCTACGAGCAGTACTTC

J gene: TRBJ1-1
clone size: -
V gene: TRBV10-3
D gene: -
CDR3 protein: CAISPVSQRGGGVAEAFF
CDR3 DNA: TGTGCCATCAGCCCCGTGAGTCAGAGGGGGGGTGGAGTAGCTGAAGCTTTCTTT

J gene: TRBJ1-2
clone size: few
V gene: TRBV14
D gene: TRBD1
CDR3 protein: CASSRMTGADGYTF
CDR3 DNA: TGTGCCAGCAGCCGCATGACAGGGGCAGATGGCTACACCTTC

J gene: TRBJ2-1
clone size: -
V gene: TRBV29-1
D gene: -
CDR3 protein: CSVVAGGPYNEQFF
CDR3 DNA: TGCAGCGTTGTAGCCGGCGGCCCCTACAATGAGCAGTTCTTC

J gene: TRBJ2-3
clone size: -
V gene: TRBV19
D gene: -
CDR3 protein: CASSMQGAADTQYF
CDR3 DNA: TGTGCCAGTAGTATGCAGGGTGCGGCAGATACGCAGTATTTT